The 3 T cell receptor beta chains given below trace back to one sample, sequenced in a study of cytomegalovirus exposure and HLA in healthy donors. PCR employed 60 Vbeta and 13 Jbeta primers. Clones were read by immunoSEQ multiplex PCR, and TCRdb kept only the in-frame ones, dropping some. The sample lists 150,000 to 200,000 clones; 75% to 80% were seen once. The sample taken for sequencing was PBMCs. Receptors were obtained from a woman aged 45-60 years in good health and CMV-seropositive.

About this clone itself: Distinct nucleotide sequences in the sample also encode this CDR3. This sequence joins TRBV29-1 and TRBJ1-1; D is ambiguous. The length of the CDR3 is 10 residues. The V gene's germline CDR1 is SQVTM and CDR2 ANQGSEA. Trimming stripped 7 bases from V and 1 base from J, with 4 bases between. The CDR3: CSAQNTEAFF. The DNA of the CDR3 is TGCAGCGCACAGAACACTGAAGCTTTCTTT.

This clone was seen only a few times. This sequence joins TRBV5-4 and TRBJ1-5; D may be TRBD1 (5 bases). From germline, CDR1 is SGHNT and CDR2 YYREEE (reference sequence). CDR3 length: 13 amino acids. V dropped 0 bases and J dropped 6 bases, with 7 bases sitting between them. CDR3 sequence reads: CASSLGRGQPQHF. Written as DNA, the CDR3 is TGTGCCAGCAGCTTGGGAAGGGGTCAGCCCCAGCATTTT.

V is TRBV7-2 and J is TRBJ2-5, with a possible D match to TRBD2 (6 bases). V was clipped by 6 bases and J by 5 bases, with 10 bases between them. CDR3 length equals 12 residues. The germline V gene encodes CDR1 SGHTA and CDR2 FQGNSA. For the CDR3, the DNA is TGTGCCAGCAGATTACGGGAGGAGACCCAGTACTTC. Protein sequence: CASRLREETQYF.